These 27 T cell receptor beta chains came from one sample sequenced in a study of OX40 agonist ivuxolimab in advanced cancers. Only in-frame clones appear in the TCRdb table, and some are missing; sequencing was by immunoSEQ multiplex PCR. There are some 80,000 clones in the sample; roughly 88% occur only once, and 0.65% to 0.8% lies in the top ten. The sequenced sample was CD4+ or CD8+ T cells sorted from blood, obtained in a trial of the OX40 agonist ivuxolimab. The receptors come from an adult with an advanced solid tumor such as melanoma, head and neck, liver or kidney cancer.

The rearrangement joins TRBV29-1 to TRBJ2-5; D possibly corresponds to TRBD1 (6 bases). Per germline, CDR1 SQVTM and CDR2 ANQGSEA. This CDR3 contains 14 residues. Between the trimmed V and J ends, which lost 7 bases and 5 bases, there was a span of 20 bases. Here the CDR3 reads CSGGVPGVGETQYF. CDR3 bases: TGCAGCGGAGGGGTACCAGGGGTTGGGGAGACCCAGTACTTC.

The chain couples TRBV7-8 to TRBJ2-1; 11 positions match TRBD2. V was pared by 1 base and J by 8 bases, with 4 bases of the junction left unmatched. This CDR3 is built from 15 residues. The V gene's germline CDR1 is SGHVS and CDR2 FQNEAQ. CDR3 coding DNA: TGTGCCAGCAGCTTAGGTGTAGCGGGAGGGGATGAGCAGTTCTTC. The encoded protein is CASSLGVAGGDEQFF.

V and J are TRBV30 and TRBJ1-1; D possibly corresponds to TRBD1 (6 bases). V was clipped by 0 bases and J by 3 bases, with 11 bases between them. Looked up from germline, CDR1 is GTSNPN and CDR2 is SVGIG (reference sequence). The CDR3 loop spans 14 amino acids. CDR3 protein: CAWSVTRGDTEAFF. CDR3 DNA: TGTGCCTGGAGTGTGACCAGGGGTGACACTGAAGCTTTCTTT.

This rearrangement joins TRBV2 to TRBJ1-3; D gene ambiguous. V shed 4 bases and J shed 0 bases, with 7 bases lying between them. This CDR3 has 14 amino acids. Germline values: CDR1 SNHLY, CDR2 FYNNEI. The CDR3 DNA follows: TGTGCCAGCAGTGGACGGTCCTCTGGAAACACCATATATTTT. It codes for CASSGRSSGNTIYF.

The genes are TRBV29-1 and TRBJ2-7; no clear D gene. The ends were cut back, 6 bases at V and 3 bases at J, with 6 bases in the middle. From germline, CDR1 is SQVTM and CDR2 ANQGSEA. This CDR3 spans 10 amino acids. DNA of the CDR3: TGCAGCGTCGCGGACTACGAGCAGTACTTC. It yields the protein CSVADYEQYF.

The rearrangement joins TRBV2 to TRBJ1-2, with D maybe TRBD1 (5 bases). This CDR3 spans 15 amino acids. Germline CDR1 and CDR2: SNHLY and FYNNEI. Trimming shortened V by 1 base and J by 5 bases, and 14 bases separated the two germline ends. The CDR3 sequence is CASSEGQGRIYGYTF. CDR3 bases: TGTGCCAGCAGTGAAGGTCAGGGCAGGATTTATGGCTACACCTTC.

The chain employs TRBV2 and TRBJ2-5; D uncertain. The V gene lost 7 bases and the J gene lost 0 bases, with 6 bases spanning the gap. There are 12 residues in the CDR3. Germline values: CDR1 SNHLY, CDR2 FYNNEI. The CDR3 DNA follows: TGTGCCAGCACGTTGTACCAAGAGACCCAGTACTTC. Protein sequence: CASTLYQETQYF.

This chain uses TRBV28 with TRBJ2-1, with D tentatively TRBD1 (7 bases). There are 14 residues in the CDR3. Trimming took off 10 bases at V and 0 bases at J, with 13 bases between the two ends. Germline lookup yields CDR1 MDHEN and CDR2 SYDVKM. In DNA form, the CDR3 reads TGTGCCACCCGACAGGGAGGCTCCTACAATGAGCAGTTCTTC. Amino acid sequence: CATRQGGSYNEQFF. Complete variable domain (other parts from reference TRBV28 and TRBJ2-1): DVKVTQSSRYLVKRTGEKVFLECVQDMDHENMFWYRQDPGLGLRLIYFSYDVKMKEKGDIPEGYSVSREKKERFSLILESASTNQTSMYLCATRQGGSYNEQFFGPGTRLTVL.

This clone was picked up one time. This chain links TRBV21-1 with TRBJ1-1; no check of the table's D call, TRBD1, against the DNA was made. TRBV21-1 is a pseudogene. CDR3 length equals 12 residues. The CDR3 DNA is TGTGCCAGCACGACAGGGGCCTATTGCGCTTTCTTT. Residues: CASTTGAYCAFF.

This chain links TRBV29-1 with TRBJ1-3; D unresolved. This CDR3 spans 12 amino acids. Germline lookup yields CDR1 SQVTM and CDR2 ANQGSEA. V was pared by 6 bases and J by 1 base, with 7 bases between. CDR3 sequence: CSVSESGNTIYF. In DNA form, the CDR3 reads TGCAGCGTATCGGAATCTGGAAACACCATATATTTT.

This clone was counted a few times. The chain joins TRBV15 to TRBJ2-7; D is uncertain. This CDR3 comprises 12 residues. V gave up 5 bases and J gave up 5 bases, with 10 bases separating them. Germline CDR1 is LNHNV and CDR2 is YYDKDF (reference sequence). The CDR3 is CATSPAGNEQYF. CDR3 DNA: TGTGCCACCAGCCCTGCCGGAAACGAGCAGTACTTC.

V is TRBV11-2 and J is TRBJ2-7; possible D gene TRBD2, 5 bases. There are 14 residues in the CDR3. V was trimmed by 5 bases and J by 2 bases, leaving 13 bases between them. CDR1 SGHAT and CDR2 FQNNGV come from the germline V gene. The CDR3 nucleotides are TGTGCCAGCAGCCGGGAACTATTGACCTACGAGCAGTACTTC. Translation: CASSRELLTYEQYF. Full variable domain (remainder filled in from reference TRBV11-2 and TRBJ2-7): EAGVAQSPRYKIIEKRQSVAFWCNPISGHATLYWYQQILGQGPKLLIQFQNNGVVDDSQLPKDRFSAERLKGVDSTLKIQPAKLEDSAVYLCASSRELLTYEQYFGPGTRLTVT.

The count of this clone is one. The chain employs TRBV2 and TRBJ1-2, with TRBD1 matching over 11 bases. The CDR3 is made up of 16 amino acids. V trimming: 7 bases; J trimming: 6 bases; junction bases outside the gene matches: 13. Germline V CDR1 and CDR2: SNHLY, FYNNEI. The CDR3 loop is CASITMTGTGGNGYTF. The CDR3 nucleotides are TGTGCCAGCATAACAATGACCGGGACAGGGGGTAATGGCTACACCTTC.

The chain joins TRBV5-4 to TRBJ2-7, with D unclear. Per germline, CDR1 SGHNT and CDR2 YYREEE (reference sequence). V was trimmed by 3 bases and J by 0 bases, leaving 1 base between them. The CDR3 is 11 amino acids. The CDR3 spells CASSSSYEQYF. Here the CDR3 DNA reads TGTGCCAGCAGCTCCTCCTACGAGCAGTACTTC.

This chain connects TRBV18 to TRBJ1-1; 8 bases fit TRBD1. The CDR3 runs 14 residues. Germline V CDR1 and CDR2: KGHSH, LQKENI. V shed 3 bases and J 5 bases; nucleotides not matched to a gene: 5. In DNA, the CDR3 is TGTGCCAGCTCACCGCAGGGGGCGAGTACTGAAGCTTTCTTT. It is translated as CASSPQGASTEAFF.

This clone has just a few counts. The rearrangement uses TRBV5-1 and TRBJ2-7, with 7 bases identical to TRBD1. J was trimmed by 5 bases and V by 3 bases; bases with no gene match: 5. CDR1 and CDR2 (germline): SGHRS, YFSETQ. CDR3 length equals 13 residues. This CDR3 reads CASSWADRDEQYF. CDR3 bases: TGCGCCAGCAGCTGGGCCGACAGGGACGAGCAGTACTTC.

The chain has TRBV7-3 and TRBJ2-3, with D hard to call. The germline CDR1 and CDR2 sequences are SGHTA and FQGTGA. The CDR3 extends over 13 amino acids. V was trimmed by 6 bases and J by 4 bases, leaving 11 bases between them. For the CDR3, the DNA is TGTGCCAGCAGTTCCTGGAGCGCAGATACGCAGTATTTT. As protein: CASSSWSADTQYF.

This chain links TRBV6-5 with TRBJ1-2; D is uncertain. Trimming left V 10 bases short and J 2 bases short, with 8 bases between. Germline values: CDR1 MNHEY, CDR2 SVGAGI. This CDR3 contains 11 residues. The DNA for the CDR3 is TGTGCCACACAGTTCAACTATGGCTACACCTTC. Protein sequence: CATQFNYGYTF.

V and J are TRBV5-1 and TRBJ2-2; no clear D gene. The ends were cut back, 5 bases at V and 2 bases at J, with 10 bases in the middle. The V gene's germline CDR1 is SGHRS and CDR2 YFSETQ. The CDR3 has 14 amino acids. CDR3 sequence: CASSQGRNTGELFF. Here the CDR3 DNA reads TGCGCCAGCAGTCAAGGTCGTAACACCGGGGAGCTGTTTTTT.

The chain is built from TRBV7-8 and TRBJ2-7; 11 bases map to TRBD2. From germline, CDR1 is SGHVS and CDR2 FQNEAQ. The CDR3 is 17 residues long. Germline trimming cut 4 bases from V and 4 bases from J; bases unmatched to any gene: 12. Here the CDR3 DNA reads TGTGCCAGCAGCTCGATACCTACTAGCGGGGGTAGGTACGAGCAGTACTTC. Its translation is CASSSIPTSGGRYEQYF.

For the CDR3, the DNA is TGTGCCAGCAAGGACAGGGAGAATCAGCCCCAGCATTTT. The encoded protein is CASKDRENQPQHF. The chain has TRBV28 and TRBJ1-5, with 8 bases matching TRBD1. Germline CDR1 MDHEN, CDR2 SYDVKM. Trimming at V came to 7 bases and at J to 4 bases, leaving 3 bases not matched to a gene. This CDR3 comprises 13 residues.

V gene TRBV19 combines with J gene TRBJ2-2; 10 bases are a match to TRBD2. Germline V gene sequence: CDR1 LNHDA, CDR2 SQIVND (reference sequence). Trimming took 5 bases from V and 1 from J; bases not matched to a gene: 4. The CDR3 extends over 16 amino acids. The CDR3 DNA follows: TGTGCCAGTAGTTGGGGGACTAGCGAGAACACCGGGGAGCTGTTTTTT. This codes for CASSWGTSENTGELFF.

The rearrangement joins TRBV10-1 to TRBJ1-1; a weak D match, TRBD1 (5 bases). V lost 3 bases and J 0 bases, leaving 23 bases between the germline ends. Germline V lookup: CDR1 WNHNN, CDR2 SYGVQD (reference sequence). The CDR3 is made up of 19 amino acids. DNA of the CDR3: TGCGCCAGCAGTGACCCCTCTAACATCGGGGCCGGAGTGAACACTGAAGCTTTCTTT. This codes for CASSDPSNIGAGVNTEAFF.

This clone is a singleton in its sample. The identical CDR3 is also encoded by other nucleotide sequences in the sample. This sequence joins TRBV5-6 and TRBJ2-5; D is ambiguous. Trimming left V 4 bases short and J 2 bases short, with 3 bases between. Germline assignment: CDR1 SGHDT and CDR2 YYEEEE. The CDR3 has 11 residues. The CDR3 DNA is TGTGCCAGCAGCCGGCAAGAGACCCAGTACTTC. The encoded protein is CASSRQETQYF. Supplemented by reference TRBV5-6 and TRBJ2-5, the full variable domain reads DAGVTQSPTHLIKTRGQQVTLRCSPKSGHDTVSWYQQALGQGPQFIFQYYEEEERQRGNFPDRFSGHQFPNYSSELNVNALLLGDSALYLCASSRQETQYFGPGTRLLVL.

A single count supports this clone. This sequence joins TRBV7-9 and TRBJ2-1; 7 bases line up with TRBD2. The CDR3 extends over 16 amino acids. Germline V CDR1 and CDR2: SEHNR, FQNEAQ (reference sequence). V was clipped by 5 bases and J by 7 bases; unmatched bases: 14. The CDR3 is CASSPPGLRTPNEQFF. For the CDR3, the DNA is TGTGCCAGCAGCCCACCGGGACTACGTACACCGAATGAGCAGTTCTTC.

This clone turned up a few times. The chain employs TRBV9 and TRBJ1-6; D uncertain. Germline V CDR1 and CDR2: SGDLS, YYNGEE. Trimming pared 0 bases from V and 13 bases from J, leaving 8 bases between. The CDR3 consists of 12 residues. The CDR3 loop reads CASSVEDGPLHF. As DNA, the CDR3 is TGTGCCAGCAGCGTAGAGGACGGGCCCCTCCACTTT.

The genes are TRBV5-1 and TRBJ2-3, with 14 bases lining up with TRBD2. CDR3 size: 18 residues. The junction had 7 bases not matched to a gene; V was cut back by 4 bases and J by 0 bases. Germline V gives CDR1 SGHRS, CDR2 YFSETQ. The CDR3 sequence: CASSQGLAGDPSTDTQYF. The DNA for the CDR3 is TGCGCCAGCAGCCAGGGACTAGCGGGAGATCCTAGCACAGATACGCAGTATTTT. Together with reference TRBV5-1 and TRBJ2-3, the CDR3 gives the full variable domain: KAGVTQTPRYLIKTRGQQVTLSCSPISGHRSVSWYQQTPGQGLQFLFEYFSETQRNKGNFPGRFSGRQFSNSRSEMNVSTLELGDSALYLCASSQGLAGDPSTDTQYFGPGTRLTVL.